The T cell receptor (beta chain) described here comes from a study of shared clonotypes between healthy human individuals. Overall study context: With ages of 18 to 49, the donors were a couple of women and a few men.

HIV-negative, healthy adults without recent acute infections or vaccinations were the donors. Each subset's genomic DNA was shared equally among a number of immunoSEQ plates. Method: immunoSEQ multiplex PCR; TCRdb's copy keeps in-frame clones and lacks some. The sample shows just over 2,000,000 clones, around 95% of them seen only once. The material sequenced was naive CD4+ T cells sorted from blood. Subset reported: CD45RA+ positively selected. This sequence originates from a man in his late teens or twenties in good health.

The CDR3 nucleotides read TGTGCCAGCAGCACCGGACAGGGCGGCTACACCTTC. Translating gives CASSTGQGGYTF. The J gene is TRBJ1-2, the V gene TRBV5-6; 8 bases fit TRBD1. Germline CDR1 SGHDT, CDR2 YYEEEE. The junction had 4 bases not matched to a gene; V was cut back by 4 bases and J by 8 bases. The CDR3 is 12 residues long.